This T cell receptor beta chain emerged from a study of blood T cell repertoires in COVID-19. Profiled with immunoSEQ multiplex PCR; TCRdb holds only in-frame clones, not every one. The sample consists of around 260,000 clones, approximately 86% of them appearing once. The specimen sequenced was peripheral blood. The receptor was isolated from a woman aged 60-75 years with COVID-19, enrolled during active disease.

The CDR3 DNA reads as TGTGCCAGCAACAGGGACAGGCGCCTAGCTGAAGCTTTCTTT. Its translation is CASNRDRRLAEAFF. The chain carries TRBV2 and TRBJ1-1; 8 positions agree with TRBD1. V lost 7 bases, J lost 6 bases, and 10 bases stayed unmatched. CDR1 SNHLY and CDR2 FYNNEI come from the germline V gene. CDR3 length: 14 residues.